This entry concerns a single TCR beta chain. Its antigen remains unknown. Other nucleotide sequences from this sample produce the same CDR3. These data are taken from a study of shared clonotypes between healthy human individuals. General study results and limits: A limitation of the genetic and exposure-history diversity represented arose from few donors. Sorted-subset samples were not fully sequenced, rarefaction indicated. Naive CD4 clonotypes overlapped across a handful of donors at approximately 5%.

TCRdb keeps only in-frame clones here, not all; method: immunoSEQ multiplex PCR. In the table there are 2 million to 2.5 million clones, more than 85% of which are singletons. V dropped 0 bases and J dropped 8 bases, with 7 bases sitting between them. The length of the CDR3 is 13 residues. Germline lookup yields CDR1 MNHEY and CDR2 SVGAGI. The receptor's source is a young man in good health. Some clones in this sample may be carry-over from other donors' samples. The material sequenced was naive CD4+ T cells from PBMCs. Subset given: CD45RA+ positively selected. V is TRBV6-5 and J is TRBJ1-4, with D possibly being TRBD1 (5 bases). The chain's CDR3 is CASSYSREEKLFF. The DNA of the CDR3 is TGTGCCAGCAGTTACTCCAGGGAGGAAAAACTGTTTTTT.